Each of the 18 T cell receptor beta chains below was sequenced from the same sample in a study of identical twins (dated by TCRdb to the mid-2010s). The receptor library was made with 5' RACE. The sequencing machine was an Illumina HiSeq 2000. TCRdb itself trimmed the public reads at Q25 with fastp, ran MiXCR and retained productive beta chains. Merged by CDR3 protein, the rows form single entries marked with the most common genes and DNA. The sample table holds some 1,600,000 distinct CDR3 sequences, of which about 31% were seen once. 0.25% to 0.3% of the sample is in the top ten clones. Sequences were obtained from cord blood. These receptors all come from a newborn girl in good health.

The chain joins TRBV20-1 to TRBJ2-1; TRBD2 matches 7 bases. Germline assignment: CDR1 DFQATT and CDR2 SNEGSKA (reference sequence). The CDR3 covers 18 residues. The J segment lost 2 bases and the V segment lost 3 bases, leaving 16 bases of the junction unmatched. The CDR3 reads CSASPTPRLAATYNEQFF. CDR3 bases: TGCAGTGCTAGCCCAACACCGCGACTAGCCGCAACCTACAATGAGCAGTTCTTC.

This clonotype appeared a few times. This chain joins TRBV5-1 and TRBJ2-5; 10 bases agree with TRBD1. CDR3 size: 15 residues. Germline V gives CDR1 SGHRS, CDR2 YFSETQ. V trimming: 4 bases; J trimming: 1 base; junction bases outside the gene matches: 4. CDR3 DNA sequence: TGCGCCAGCAGCATCCGGGACAGGGGCCAAGAGACCCAGTACTTC. Protein: CASSIRDRGQETQYF.

This chain joins TRBV27 and TRBJ2-7; the D gene is possibly TRBD2 (5 bases). This CDR3 comprises 16 residues. Germline-derived CDR1 and CDR2 are MNHEY and SMNVEV (reference sequence). The V and J ends lost 6 bases and 7 bases respectively, with 25 bases between them. The CDR3, as DNA: TGTGCCAGCAGCCTTAAAACTAGTTCCTGGGTGGGGGAGCAGTACTTC. Translated: CASSLKTSSWVGEQYF.

The chain carries TRBV5-1 and TRBJ1-1; 8 bases match TRBD1. This CDR3 comprises 15 residues. Germline CDR1 is SGHRS and CDR2 is YFSETQ. Trimming at V came to 4 bases and at J to 1 base, leaving 6 bases not matched to a gene. This CDR3 reads CASSVGQGTNTEAFF. CDR3 sequence (DNA): TGCGCCAGCAGCGTCGGACAGGGAACGAACACTGAAGCTTTCTTT.

This clonotype occurred a few times. The chain is built from TRBV14 and TRBJ2-3, with D perhaps matching TRBD1 or TRBD2 (5 bases each). CDR3 length: 15 residues. Germline CDR1 SGHDN, CDR2 FVKESK. V was trimmed by 4 bases and J by 3 bases, leaving 14 bases between them. The CDR3 reads CASSPEEWGTDTQYF. For the CDR3, the DNA is TGTGCCAGCAGCCCGGAGGAGTGGGGGACAGATACGCAGTATTTT.

This clonotype turned up a few times. One end of the junction does not line up with germline, which may come from a read error. The chain employs TRBV9 and TRBJ2-3, with a tentative D call TRBD1 (6 bases). Germline CDR1 reads SGDLS; CDR2 reads YYNGEE. This CDR3 spans 15 amino acids. CDR3 loop: CASTVGGWGTDTQYF. CDR3 in DNA: TGTGCCAGCACCGTAGGGGGTTGGGGCACAGATACGCAGTATTTT.

The chain employs TRBV27 and TRBJ1-6; the D is unclear. Trimming removed 3 bases from V and 10 bases from J, with 10 bases in between. The CDR3 runs to 13 residues. Germline V gives CDR1 MNHEY, CDR2 SMNVEV (reference sequence). The chain's CDR3 is CASSFGVRSPLHF. The CDR3 DNA is TGTGCCAGCAGTTTCGGGGTGCGGTCACCCCTCCACTTT.

V and J are TRBV6-5 and TRBJ2-5; 10 bases are shared with TRBD2. The V gene's germline CDR1 is MNHEY and CDR2 SVGAGI. The CDR3 sequence is 17 residues long. The ends lost 0 bases at V and 3 bases at J; junction bases unmatched: 7. The CDR3 loop is CASSYSAGGPSKETQYF. CDR3 coding DNA: TGTGCCAGCAGTTACTCAGCGGGAGGGCCTAGTAAAGAGACCCAGTACTTC.

There are a few counts of this clonotype. The chain employs TRBV20-1 and TRBJ2-1; no definite D call. The germline V gene has CDR1 DFQATT and CDR2 SNEGSKA (reference sequence). The CDR3 has 15 residues. V shed 6 bases and J shed 5 bases, with 20 bases lying between them. This CDR3 is CSAIPWSIRNNEQFF. The CDR3 nucleotides are TGCAGTGCCATACCCTGGAGTATACGGAACAATGAGCAGTTCTTC.

The V gene is TRBV20-1, the J gene TRBJ1-1, with a possible D match to TRBD1 (5 bases). Looked up from germline, CDR1 is DFQATT and CDR2 is SNEGSKA (reference sequence). This CDR3 comprises 13 residues. Trimming took 8 bases from V and 2 from J, leaving 15 bases between them. CDR3 DNA sequence: TGCAGTTCACTTCAAGACAGTAACACTGAAGCTTTCTTT. It translates to CSSLQDSNTEAFF.

The gene calls are TRBV6-6 and TRBJ2-1, with no clear D. Germline CDR1 and CDR2: MNHNY and SVGAGI (reference sequence). This CDR3 is 14 amino acids long. V was trimmed by 0 bases and J by 6 bases, leaving 9 bases between them. This chain's CDR3 is CASSYSETFNEQFF. CDR3 nucleotide sequence: TGTGCCAGCAGTTACTCGGAGACTTTCAATGAGCAGTTCTTC.

In this sample, this clonotype turned up a few times. The chain is built from TRBV10-2 and TRBJ1-5; D uncertain. CDR3 length: 13 amino acids. V was pared by 7 bases and J by 2 bases, with 9 bases between. Germline CDR1 and CDR2: WSHSY and SAAADI. DNA for the CDR3: TGCGCCAGCAAGGCGCAGGGCAATCAGCCCCAGCATTTT. Translated, it gives CASKAQGNQPQHF.

This chain connects TRBV20-1 to TRBJ2-3; D perhaps matches TRBD2 (5 bases). CDR1 DFQATT and CDR2 SNEGSKA come from the germline V gene (reference sequence). The CDR3 covers 13 residues. Trimming took 2 bases from V and 8 from J, leaving 14 bases between them. In DNA form, the CDR3 reads TGCAGTGCTAGACCTCGGGGTTCCTCTACGCAGTATTTT. Translated, it gives CSARPRGSSTQYF.

The chain combines TRBV7-2 with TRBJ2-1; 9 bases fit TRBD2. V was clipped by 1 base and J by 7 bases; unmatched bases: 11. There are 17 residues in the CDR3. Germline loops: CDR1 SGHTA, CDR2 FQGNSA. The CDR3 nucleotides read TGTGCCAGCAGCTTAGTGAGTAGCGGGGGTTTTTGTAATGAGCAGTTCTTC. It yields the protein CASSLVSSGGFCNEQFF.

This clonotype was seen a few times. V gene TRBV18 combines with J gene TRBJ2-1; 11 nucleotides line up with TRBD2. Germline V gene lookup returns CDR1 KGHSH and CDR2 LQKENI. CDR3 length equals 20 residues. V lost 1 base, J lost 1 base, and 12 bases stayed unmatched. The chain's CDR3 is CASSPRYGTSGYRSYNEQFF. The DNA for the CDR3 is TGTGCCAGCTCACCACGATATGGGACTAGCGGCTACAGATCCTACAATGAGCAGTTCTTC.

The gene calls are TRBV29-1 and TRBJ1-3; no clear D. Germline CDR1 reads SQVTM; CDR2 reads ANQGSEA. This CDR3 is 11 amino acids long. Trimming pared 5 bases from V and 4 bases from J, leaving 6 bases between. CDR3 bases: TGCAGCGTTAGGGTGGGAAACACCATATATTTT. Protein product: CSVRVGNTIYF.

V usage is TRBV9 and J usage is TRBJ2-7, with 10 bases fitting TRBD1. The J call is doubtful: the DNA matches TRBJ2-5 better. The CDR3 is made up of 16 amino acids. The germline V gene has CDR1 SGDLS and CDR2 YYNGEE. CDR3: CASSVGGQGIWETQYF. The CDR3 DNA reads as TGTGCCAGCAGCGTAGGGGGACAGGGGATATGGGAGACCCAGTACTTC.

The chain joins TRBV29-1 to TRBJ2-5; D not resolved. Per the germline V gene, CDR1 is SQVTM and CDR2 is ANQGSEA. Trimming took off 4 bases at V and 1 base at J, with 16 bases between the two ends. There are 15 residues in the CDR3. The CDR3 DNA sequence: TGCAGCGTTGTAGTCTCAAGATTGCCCCAAGAGACCCAGTACTTC. It yields the protein CSVVVSRLPQETQYF.